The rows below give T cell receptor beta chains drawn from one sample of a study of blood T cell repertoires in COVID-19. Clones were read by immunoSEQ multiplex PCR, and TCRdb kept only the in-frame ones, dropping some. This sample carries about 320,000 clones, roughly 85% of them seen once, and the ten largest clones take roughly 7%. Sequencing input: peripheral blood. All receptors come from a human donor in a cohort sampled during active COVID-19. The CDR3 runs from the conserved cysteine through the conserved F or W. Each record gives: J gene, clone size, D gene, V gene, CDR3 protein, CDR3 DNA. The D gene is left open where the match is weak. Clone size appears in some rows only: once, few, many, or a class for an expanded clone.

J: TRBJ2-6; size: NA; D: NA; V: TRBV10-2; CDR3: CASSASGSGANVLTF; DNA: TGCGCCAGCAGTGCCTCAGGGTCTGGGGCCAACGTCCTGACTTTC
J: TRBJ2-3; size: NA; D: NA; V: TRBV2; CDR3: CASGKGLTSTDTQYF; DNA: TGTGCCAGCGGGAAGGGGCTTACTAGCACAGATACGCAGTATTTT
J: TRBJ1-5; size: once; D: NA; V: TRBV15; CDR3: CATSSDSNSNQPQHF; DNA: TGTGCCACCAGCAGTGACAGTAATAGCAATCAGCCCCAGCATTTT
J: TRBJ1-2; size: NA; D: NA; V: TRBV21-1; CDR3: CASSKVLGKQCLYGYTF; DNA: TGTGCCAGCAGCAAAGTCCTAGGAAAACAATGCTTATATGGCTACACCTTC
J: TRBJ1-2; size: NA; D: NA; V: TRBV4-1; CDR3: CASNSRQTNSNGYTF; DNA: TGCGCCAGCAACTCTCGACAGACAAATTCAAATGGCTACACCTTC
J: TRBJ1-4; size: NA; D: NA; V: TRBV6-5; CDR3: CASRREGEGYLFF; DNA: TGTGCCAGCCGGAGGGAAGGGGAGGGGTATCTGTTTTTT
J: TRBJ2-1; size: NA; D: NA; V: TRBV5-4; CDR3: CASSLETSGSSYNEQFF; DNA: TGTGCCAGCAGCTTGGAGACTAGTGGTTCGTCCTACAATGAGCAGTTCTTC
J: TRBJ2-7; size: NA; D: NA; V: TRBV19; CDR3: CASSLNNRVRYEQYF; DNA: TGTGCCAGTAGTTTAAATAACAGGGTGCGGTACGAGCAGTACTTC
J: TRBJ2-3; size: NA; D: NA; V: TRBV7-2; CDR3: CASSILGISTDTQYF; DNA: TGTGCCAGCAGCATACTAGGGATCAGCACAGATACGCAGTATTTT
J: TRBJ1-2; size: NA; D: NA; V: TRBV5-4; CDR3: CASTSGTQRDYGYTF; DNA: TGTGCCAGCACGAGCGGGACACAACGGGACTATGGCTACACCTTC
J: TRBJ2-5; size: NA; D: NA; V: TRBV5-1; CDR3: CASSFQETQYF; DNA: TGCGCCAGCAGCTTCCAGGAGACCCAGTACTTC
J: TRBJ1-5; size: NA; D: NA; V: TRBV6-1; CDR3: CASSDGQPQHF; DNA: TGTGCCAGCAGTGACGGTCAGCCCCAGCATTTT
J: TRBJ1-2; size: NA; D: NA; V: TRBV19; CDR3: CASSIKSGYYGYTF; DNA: TGTGCCAGTAGTATTAAGTCGGGATACTATGGCTACACCTTC
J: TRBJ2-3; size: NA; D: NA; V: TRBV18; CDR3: CASSPQQGPGTDTQYF; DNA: TGTGCCAGCTCACCCCAACAGGGTCCGGGCACAGATACGCAGTATTTT
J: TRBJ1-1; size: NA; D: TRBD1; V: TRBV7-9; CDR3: CASSKTTGDGGTEAFF; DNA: TGTGCCAGCAGCAAAACGACAGGGGACGGTGGAACTGAAGCTTTCTTT
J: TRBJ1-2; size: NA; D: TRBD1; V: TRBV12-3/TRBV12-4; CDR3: CASRPTGYYGYTF; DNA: TGTGCCAGCAGACCGACAGGGTACTATGGCTACACCTTC
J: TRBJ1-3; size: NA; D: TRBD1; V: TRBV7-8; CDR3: CASSFSGTGVGGNTIYF; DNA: TGTGCCAGCAGCTTTTCCGGGACAGGGGTGGGTGGAAACACCATATATTTT
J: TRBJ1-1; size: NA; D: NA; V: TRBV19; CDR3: CASSAGASRTEAFF; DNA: TGTGCCAGTAGTGCAGGGGCCTCGCGCACTGAAGCTTTCTTT
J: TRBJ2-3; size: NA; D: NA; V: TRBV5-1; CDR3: CASSLTGLGGTDTQYF; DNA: TGCGCCAGCAGCTTGACAGGGTTGGGGGGCACAGATACGCAGTATTTT
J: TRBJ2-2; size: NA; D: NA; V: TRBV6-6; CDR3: CASSYAAGPGELFF; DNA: TGTGCCAGCAGTTACGCGGCGGGGCCCGGGGAGCTGTTTTTT
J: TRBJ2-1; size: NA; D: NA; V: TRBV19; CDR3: CASSITGLKYNEQFF; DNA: TGTGCCAGTAGTATAACGGGTTTGAAGTACAATGAGCAGTTCTTC
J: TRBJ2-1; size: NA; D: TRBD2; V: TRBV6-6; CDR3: CASTLAGVNEQFF; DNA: TGTGCCAGCACCTTAGCGGGGGTTAATGAGCAGTTCTTC
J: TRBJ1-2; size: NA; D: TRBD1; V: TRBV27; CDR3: CASSLRGQANYGYTF; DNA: TGTGCCAGCAGTTTGAGGGGACAGGCTAACTATGGCTACACCTTC
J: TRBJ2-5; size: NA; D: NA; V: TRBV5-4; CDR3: CASSLGQRAETQYF; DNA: TGTGCCAGCAGCTTGGGGCAGCGGGCGGAGACCCAGTACTTC